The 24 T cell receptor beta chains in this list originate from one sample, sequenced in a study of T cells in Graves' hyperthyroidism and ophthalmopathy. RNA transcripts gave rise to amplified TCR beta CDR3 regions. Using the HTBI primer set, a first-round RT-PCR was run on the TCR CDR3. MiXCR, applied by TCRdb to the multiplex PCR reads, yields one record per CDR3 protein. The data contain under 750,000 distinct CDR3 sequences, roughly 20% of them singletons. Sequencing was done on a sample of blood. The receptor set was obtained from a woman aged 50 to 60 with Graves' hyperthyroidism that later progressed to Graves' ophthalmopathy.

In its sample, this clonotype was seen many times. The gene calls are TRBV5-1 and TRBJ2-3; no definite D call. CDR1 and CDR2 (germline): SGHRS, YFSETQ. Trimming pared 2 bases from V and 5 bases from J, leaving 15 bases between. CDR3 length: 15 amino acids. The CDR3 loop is CASSFGPLAVDTQYF. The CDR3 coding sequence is TGCGCCAGCAGCTTCGGACCGCTTGCAGTAGATACGCAGTATTTT.

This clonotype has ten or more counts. CDR3 DNA sequence: TGTGCCATCAGTGAGGAGGGGGCGTATCAAGAGACCCAGTACTTC. Amino acid sequence: CAISEEGAYQETQYF. The rearrangement uses TRBV10-3 and TRBJ2-5; 7 nucleotides align to TRBD1. The trim removed 2 bases at V and 2 bases at J, leaving 5 bases unmatched. Germline V gene sequence: CDR1 ENHRY, CDR2 SYGVKD. The CDR3 runs 15 residues.

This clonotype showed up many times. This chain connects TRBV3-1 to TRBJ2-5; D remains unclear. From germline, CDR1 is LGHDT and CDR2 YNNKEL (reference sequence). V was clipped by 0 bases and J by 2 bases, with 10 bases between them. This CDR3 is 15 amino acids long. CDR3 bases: TGTGCCAGCAGCCAAGATTGGACCTTTCAAGAGACCCAGTACTTC. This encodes CASSQDWTFQETQYF.

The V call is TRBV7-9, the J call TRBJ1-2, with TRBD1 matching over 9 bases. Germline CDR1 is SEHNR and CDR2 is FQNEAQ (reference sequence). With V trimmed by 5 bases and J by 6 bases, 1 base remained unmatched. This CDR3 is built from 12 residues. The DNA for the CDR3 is TGTGCCAGCAGCGGACAGGGGCATGGCTACACCTTC. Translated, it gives CASSGQGHGYTF. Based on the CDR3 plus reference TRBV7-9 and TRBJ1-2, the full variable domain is DTGVSQNPRHKITKRGQNVTFRCDPISEHNRLYWYRQTLGQGPEFLTYFQNEAQLEKSRLLSDRFSAERPKGSFSTLEIQRTEQGDSAMYLCASSGQGHGYTFGSGTRLTVV.

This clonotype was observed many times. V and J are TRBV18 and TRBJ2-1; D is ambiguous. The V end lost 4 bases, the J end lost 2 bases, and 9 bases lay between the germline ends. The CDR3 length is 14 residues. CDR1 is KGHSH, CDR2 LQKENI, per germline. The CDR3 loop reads CASSRAETYNEQFF. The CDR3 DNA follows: TGTGCCAGCTCACGGGCCGAGACCTACAATGAGCAGTTCTTC.

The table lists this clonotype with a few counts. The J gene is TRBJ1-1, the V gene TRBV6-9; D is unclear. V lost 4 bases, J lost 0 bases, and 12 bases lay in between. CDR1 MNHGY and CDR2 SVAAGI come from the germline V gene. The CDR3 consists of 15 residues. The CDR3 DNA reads TGTGCCAGCAGTTTTGGTGCAGAAATGAACACTGAAGCTTTCTTT. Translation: CASSFGAEMNTEAFF.

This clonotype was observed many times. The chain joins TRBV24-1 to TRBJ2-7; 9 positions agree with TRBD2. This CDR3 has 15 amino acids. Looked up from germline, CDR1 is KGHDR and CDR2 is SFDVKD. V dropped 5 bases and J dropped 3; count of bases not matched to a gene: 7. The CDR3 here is CATSAGGGVNYEQYF. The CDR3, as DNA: TGTGCCACCAGTGCGGGCGGGGGGGTTAACTACGAGCAGTACTTC.

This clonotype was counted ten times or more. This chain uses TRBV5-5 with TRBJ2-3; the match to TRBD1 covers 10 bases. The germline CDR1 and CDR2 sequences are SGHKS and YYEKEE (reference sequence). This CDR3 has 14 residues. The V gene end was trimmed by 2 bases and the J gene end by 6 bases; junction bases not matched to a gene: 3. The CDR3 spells CASSFDRGRDTQYF. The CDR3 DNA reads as TGTGCCAGCAGCTTTGACAGGGGGCGGGATACGCAGTATTTT.

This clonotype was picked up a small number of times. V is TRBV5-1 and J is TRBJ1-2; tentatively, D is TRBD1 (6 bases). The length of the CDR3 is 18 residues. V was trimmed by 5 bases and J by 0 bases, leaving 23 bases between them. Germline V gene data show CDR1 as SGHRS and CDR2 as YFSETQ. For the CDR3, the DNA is TGCGCCAGCAGAGGATTGGGGGGGATCGGACAGACTAACTATGGCTACACCTTC. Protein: CASRGLGGIGQTNYGYTF.

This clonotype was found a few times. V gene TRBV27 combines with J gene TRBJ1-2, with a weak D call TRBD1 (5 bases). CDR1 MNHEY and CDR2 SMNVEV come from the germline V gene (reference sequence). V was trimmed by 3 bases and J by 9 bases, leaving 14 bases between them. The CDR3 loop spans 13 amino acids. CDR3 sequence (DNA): TGTGCCAGCAGTTTGCAGGGATCTATGAGCTACACCTTC. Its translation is CASSLQGSMSYTF.

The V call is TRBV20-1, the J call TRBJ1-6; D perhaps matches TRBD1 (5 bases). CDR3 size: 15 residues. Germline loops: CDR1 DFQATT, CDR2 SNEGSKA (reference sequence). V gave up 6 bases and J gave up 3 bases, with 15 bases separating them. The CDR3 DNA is TGCAGTGCCCGTGATGACAGACGCTATAATTCACCCCTCCACTTT. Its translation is CSARDDRRYNSPLHF.

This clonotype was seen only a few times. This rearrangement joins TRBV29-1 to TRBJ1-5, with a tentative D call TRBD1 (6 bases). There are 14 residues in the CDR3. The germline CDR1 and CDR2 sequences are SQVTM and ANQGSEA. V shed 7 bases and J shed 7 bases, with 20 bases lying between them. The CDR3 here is CSAVGGAIGQPQHF. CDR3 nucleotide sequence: TGCAGCGCTGTTGGGGGCGCGATCGGCCAGCCCCAGCATTTT.

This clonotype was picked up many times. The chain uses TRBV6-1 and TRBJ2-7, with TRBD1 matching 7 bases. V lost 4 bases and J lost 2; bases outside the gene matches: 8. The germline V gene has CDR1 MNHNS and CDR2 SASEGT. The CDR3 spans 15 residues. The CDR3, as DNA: TGTGCCAGCAGTGGAGCCCCGACAGGGACCTACGAGCAGTACTTC. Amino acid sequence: CASSGAPTGTYEQYF.

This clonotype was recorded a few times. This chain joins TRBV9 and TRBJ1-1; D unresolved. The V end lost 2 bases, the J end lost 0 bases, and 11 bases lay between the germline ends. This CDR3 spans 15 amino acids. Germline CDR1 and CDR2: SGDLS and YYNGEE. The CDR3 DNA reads TGTGCCAGCAGCGTGCACGGGCTGATGAACACTGAAGCTTTCTTT. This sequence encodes CASSVHGLMNTEAFF.

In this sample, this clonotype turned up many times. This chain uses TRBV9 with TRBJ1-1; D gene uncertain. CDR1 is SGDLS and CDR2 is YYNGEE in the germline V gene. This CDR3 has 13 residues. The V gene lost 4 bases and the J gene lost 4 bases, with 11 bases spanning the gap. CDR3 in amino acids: CASSMGSLTEAFF. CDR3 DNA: TGTGCCAGCAGCATGGGGTCCCTCACTGAAGCTTTCTTT.

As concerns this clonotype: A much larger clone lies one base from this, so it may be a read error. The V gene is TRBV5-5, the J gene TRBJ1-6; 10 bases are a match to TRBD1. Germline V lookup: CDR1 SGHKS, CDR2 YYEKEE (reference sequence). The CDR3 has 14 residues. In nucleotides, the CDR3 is TGTGCCAGCGGCTTTGGGGACAGGGGTTCACCCCTCCACTTT. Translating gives CASGFGDRGSPLHF.

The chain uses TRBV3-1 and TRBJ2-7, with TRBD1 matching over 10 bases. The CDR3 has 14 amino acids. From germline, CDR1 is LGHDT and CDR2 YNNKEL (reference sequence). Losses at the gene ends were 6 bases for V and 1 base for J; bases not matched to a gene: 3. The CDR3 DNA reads TGTGCCAGCAGTGGGACAGGGGCTTCCTACGAGCAGTACTTC. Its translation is CASSGTGASYEQYF.

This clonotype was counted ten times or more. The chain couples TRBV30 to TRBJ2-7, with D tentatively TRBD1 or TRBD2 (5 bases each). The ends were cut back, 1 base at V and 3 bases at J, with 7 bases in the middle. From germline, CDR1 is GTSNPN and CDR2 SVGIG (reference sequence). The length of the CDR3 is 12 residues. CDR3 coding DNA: TGTGCCTGGAGTGCGGGGCACTACGAGCAGTACTTC. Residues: CAWSAGHYEQYF.

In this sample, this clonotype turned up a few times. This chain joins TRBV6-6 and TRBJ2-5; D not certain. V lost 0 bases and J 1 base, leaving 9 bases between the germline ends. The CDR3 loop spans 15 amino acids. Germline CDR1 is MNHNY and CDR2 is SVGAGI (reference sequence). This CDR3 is CASSYSLGSQETQYF. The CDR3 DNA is TGTGCCAGCAGTTACTCACTGGGGTCCCAAGAGACCCAGTACTTC.

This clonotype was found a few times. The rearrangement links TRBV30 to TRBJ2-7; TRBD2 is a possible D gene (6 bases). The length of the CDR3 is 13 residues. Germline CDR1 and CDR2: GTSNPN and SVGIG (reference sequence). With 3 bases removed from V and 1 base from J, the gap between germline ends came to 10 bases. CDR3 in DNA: TGTGCCTGGAGCCGGGACTTATCCTACGAGCAGTACTTC. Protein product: CAWSRDLSYEQYF.

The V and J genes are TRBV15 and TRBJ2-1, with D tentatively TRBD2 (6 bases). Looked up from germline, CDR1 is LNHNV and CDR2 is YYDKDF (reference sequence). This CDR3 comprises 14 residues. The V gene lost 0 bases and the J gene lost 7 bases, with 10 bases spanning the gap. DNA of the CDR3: TGTGCCACCAGCAGAGAGGCAGGGAGGAATGAGCAGTTCTTC. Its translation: CATSREAGRNEQFF.

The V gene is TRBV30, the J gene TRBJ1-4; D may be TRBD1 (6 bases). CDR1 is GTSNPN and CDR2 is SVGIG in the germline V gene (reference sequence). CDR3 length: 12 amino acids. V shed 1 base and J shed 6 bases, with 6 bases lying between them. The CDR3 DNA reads TGTGCCTGGAGTGGGGGGCATGAAAAACTGTTTTTT. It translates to CAWSGGHEKLFF.

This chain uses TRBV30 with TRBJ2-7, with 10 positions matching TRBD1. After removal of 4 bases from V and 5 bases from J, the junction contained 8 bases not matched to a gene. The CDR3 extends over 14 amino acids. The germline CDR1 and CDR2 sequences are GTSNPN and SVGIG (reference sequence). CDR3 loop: CAWTLGQGHHEQYF. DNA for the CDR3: TGTGCCTGGACTTTGGGACAGGGGCACCACGAGCAGTACTTC.

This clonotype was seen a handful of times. In nucleotides, the CDR3 is TGCAGTGCTAGTCCCAGCATTAGCAATCAGCCCCAGCATTTT. It translates to CSASPSISNQPQHF. This chain connects TRBV20-1 to TRBJ1-5, with D hard to call. Germline CDR1 and CDR2: DFQATT and SNEGSKA (reference sequence). V was clipped by 3 bases and J by 0 bases, with 9 bases between them. The CDR3 is made up of 14 amino acids.